Listed here are 25 T cell receptor beta chains from one sample, sequenced in a study of blood T cell repertoires in COVID-19. The assay was immunoSEQ multiplex PCR, and TCRdb's table has in-frame clones only and misses some. The sample contains around 59,000 clones, more than 75% of which appear only once. Sequencing was done on a sample of peripheral blood. Source of these receptors: a man between 60 and 75 years old with acute or convalescent COVID-19.

This chain joins TRBV5-4 and TRBJ2-5; a possible D gene is TRBD1 (5 bases). The CDR3 consists of 13 residues. V lost 0 bases to trimming and J lost 2 bases, with 5 bases between them. The germline gives CDR1 SGHNT, CDR2 YYREEE (reference sequence). The CDR3 spells CASSLDRQETQYF. The CDR3 DNA sequence: TGTGCCAGCAGCTTGGACAGGCAAGAGACCCAGTACTTC.

The V and J genes are TRBV7-3 and TRBJ2-1, with TRBD2 as a possible D gene (5 bases). The germline V gene has CDR1 SGHTA and CDR2 FQGTGA. V was shortened by 4 bases and J by 0 bases, with 16 bases between the two germline ends. There are 17 residues in the CDR3. The DNA of the CDR3 is TGTGCCAGCAGCTCTCATCTAGCCGAGAACTCCTACAATGAGCAGTTCTTC. Protein: CASSSHLAENSYNEQFF.

The V call is TRBV3-1 (or the pseudogene TRBV3-2), the J call TRBJ1-2; D perhaps matches TRBD1 (6 bases). Per germline, CDR1 LGHDT and CDR2 YNNKEL (reference sequence). The CDR3 extends over 15 amino acids. Trimming left V 2 bases short and J 8 bases short, with 18 bases between. In DNA form, the CDR3 reads TGTGCCAGCAGCCAACCCCGGACAGTCCCGACGGGCTACACCTTC. The encoded protein is CASSQPRTVPTGYTF.

The chain links TRBV30 to TRBJ1-1, with D hard to call. Germline V gene sequence: CDR1 GTSNPN, CDR2 SVGIG (reference sequence). The V and J ends lost 4 bases and 8 bases respectively, with 14 bases between them. The CDR3 consists of 12 residues. Here the CDR3 DNA reads TGTGCCTGGAATGGCGGTAGAGGAGAAGCTTTCTTT. This gives the protein CAWNGGRGEAFF.

This chain links TRBV5-4 with TRBJ2-7; D is possibly TRBD1 (6 bases). Trimming took 4 bases from V and 4 from J, leaving 15 bases between them. Germline V gene lookup returns CDR1 SGHNT and CDR2 YYREEE (reference sequence). The length of the CDR3 is 14 residues. The CDR3 DNA follows: TGTGCCAGCAGCCAAGACCTCCAGGGGTACGAGCAGTACTTC. Translated: CASSQDLQGYEQYF.

In DNA form, the CDR3 reads TGTGCCAGCATCGGACAGGGAGTTTTGGATACGCAGTATTTT. This encodes CASIGQGVLDTQYF. V is TRBV6-4 and J is TRBJ2-3; 8 nucleotides align to TRBD1. Germline-derived CDR1 and CDR2 are MRHNA and SNTAGT. The CDR3 spans 14 residues. Losses at the gene ends were 7 bases for V and 6 bases for J; bases not matched to a gene: 9.

The CDR3 sequence: CASSRGQAEKLFF. CDR3 nucleotides: TGTGCCAGCAGCCGCGGACAGGCCGAAAAACTGTTTTTT. This rearrangement joins TRBV7-2 to TRBJ1-4; 7 bases match TRBD1. Germline loops: CDR1 SGHTA, CDR2 FQGNSA. V was clipped by 5 bases and J by 8 bases; unmatched bases: 5. CDR3 length equals 13 residues.

The J gene is TRBJ2-5, the V gene TRBV5-5; tentative D call: TRBD1 (5 bases). CDR1 and CDR2 from the germline V gene are SGHKS and YYEKEE (reference sequence). The CDR3 totals 13 residues. Trimming pared 0 bases from V and 5 bases from J, leaving 8 bases between. CDR3 DNA sequence: TGTGCCAGCAGCTTGGGCAGGGATGAGACCCAGTACTTC. The encoded protein is CASSLGRDETQYF.

This chain connects TRBV19 to TRBJ1-5, with a tentative D call TRBD1 (5 bases). The V and J ends lost 3 bases and 2 bases respectively, with 11 bases between them. The CDR3 length is 15 residues. The germline V gene has CDR1 LNHDA and CDR2 SQIVND (reference sequence). CDR3 protein: CASSMGLGGNQPQHF. In DNA form, the CDR3 reads TGTGCCAGTAGTATGGGACTAGGGGGCAATCAGCCCCAGCATTTT.

The V gene is TRBV19, the J gene TRBJ2-5; TRBD2 aligns across 7 bases. V dropped 3 bases and J dropped 2; count of bases not matched to a gene: 9. Looked up from germline, CDR1 is LNHDA and CDR2 is SQIVND (reference sequence). This CDR3 comprises 16 residues. The CDR3 loop is CASSIPRGEGQETQYF. CDR3 bases: TGTGCCAGTAGTATCCCTCGAGGGGAGGGGCAAGAGACCCAGTACTTC.

CDR3 region: CASSVGGQLNEQFF. CDR3 nucleotides: TGTGCCAGCAGCGTAGGGGGACAGCTCAATGAGCAGTTCTTC. This chain joins TRBV9 and TRBJ2-1; the match to TRBD1 covers 7 bases. V was clipped by 0 bases and J by 6 bases; unmatched bases: 3. Germline lookup yields CDR1 SGDLS and CDR2 YYNGEE. This CDR3 has 14 amino acids.

V gene TRBV19 combines with J gene TRBJ1-6, with no clear D. Trimming took off 1 base at V and 6 bases at J, with 16 bases between the two ends. From germline, CDR1 is LNHDA and CDR2 SQIVND (reference sequence). The CDR3 sequence is 17 residues long. CDR3 protein: CASSIVNGVGPNSPLHF. The CDR3 DNA sequence: TGTGCCAGTAGTATAGTAAACGGAGTAGGTCCTAATTCACCCCTCCACTTT.

This clone was detected only a few times. The V call is TRBV9, the J call TRBJ2-3; D ambiguous. Germline V gene sequence: CDR1 SGDLS, CDR2 YYNGEE. V shed 4 bases and J shed 3 bases, with 12 bases lying between them. The CDR3 is made up of 14 amino acids. CDR3 nucleotide sequence: TGTGCCAGCAGCACTTCTAGGTATACAGATACGCAGTATTTT. The encoded protein is CASSTSRYTDTQYF.

This clone has only a few counts. This chain links TRBV7-2 with TRBJ1-5, with D possibly being TRBD1 (6 bases). There are 14 residues in the CDR3. Germline V gene lookup returns CDR1 SGHTA and CDR2 FQGNSA. The V and J ends lost 8 bases and 4 bases respectively, with 15 bases between them. This CDR3 is CASAVQGLNQPQHF. The CDR3 nucleotides are TGTGCCAGCGCGGTACAGGGATTGAATCAGCCCCAGCATTTT.

V is TRBV15 and J is TRBJ2-1; 8 bases line up with TRBD1. Per the germline V gene, CDR1 is LNHNV and CDR2 is YYDKDF (reference sequence). CDR3 length: 15 residues. After removal of 0 bases from V and 3 bases from J, the junction contained 1 base not matched to a gene. CDR3 region: CATSREGTGYNEQFF. The CDR3 nucleotides read TGTGCCACCAGCAGAGAAGGGACAGGCTACAATGAGCAGTTCTTC.

This chain links TRBV5-1 with TRBJ2-7; 7 nucleotides agree with TRBD1. After removal of 4 bases from V and 1 base from J, the junction contained 5 bases not matched to a gene. Germline lookup yields CDR1 SGHRS and CDR2 YFSETQ. The CDR3 loop spans 14 amino acids. DNA for the CDR3: TGCGCCAGCAGCGGCCGGGACAGATCCTACGAGCAGTACTTC. As protein: CASSGRDRSYEQYF.

The chain joins TRBV7-9 to TRBJ1-5; 10 bases map to TRBD1. J gave up 2 bases and V 5 bases, and 9 bases lay outside the gene matches. The CDR3 spans 17 residues. CDR1 and CDR2 (germline): SEHNR, FQNEAQ (reference sequence). CDR3 nucleotide sequence: TGTGCCAGCAGCCTTATGGGAGGGACAGGGGGCAATCAGCCCCAGCATTTT. This translates into CASSLMGGTGGNQPQHF.

This clone was counted a single time. Here the CDR3 DNA reads TGTGCCAGCAGCGCCGGGACTAGCTCCTACGAGCAGTACTTC. Translated: CASSAGTSSYEQYF. The chain couples TRBV9 to TRBJ2-7; 8 nucleotides line up with TRBD2. The junction had 2 bases not matched to a gene; V was cut back by 3 bases and J by 0 bases. This CDR3 region has 14 residues. From germline, CDR1 is SGDLS and CDR2 YYNGEE.

A few counts support this clone. V usage is TRBV6-1 and J usage is TRBJ2-2; D is ambiguous. V lost 2 bases, J lost 0 bases, and 7 bases lay in between. The CDR3 length is 15 residues. The germline V gene has CDR1 MNHNS and CDR2 SASEGT. Written as DNA, the CDR3 is TGTGCCAGCAGTGAACACAGAGCGAACACCGGGGAGCTGTTTTTT. This sequence encodes CASSEHRANTGELFF.

The chain is built from TRBV5-1 and TRBJ2-1; 8 bases are shared with TRBD2. The CDR3 is 15 amino acids. Trimming at V came to 3 bases and at J to 8 bases, leaving 10 bases not matched to a gene. CDR1 and CDR2 from the germline V gene are SGHRS and YFSETQ. The DNA of the CDR3 is TGCGCCAGCAGCTCCGGGGGGGCCGTGGTAGATGAGCAGTTCTTC. Its protein is CASSSGGAVVDEQFF.

This clone was detected once. This chain connects TRBV12-5 to TRBJ2-3; D is unresolved. Germline loops: CDR1 LGHNT, CDR2 FRNRAP. The CDR3 runs 12 residues. The V end lost 2 bases, the J end lost 11 bases, and 11 bases lay between the germline ends. The CDR3 sequence is CASGLPERRQYF. The CDR3, as DNA: TGTGCTAGTGGTTTGCCAGAAAGAAGGCAGTATTTT.

This chain joins TRBV2 and TRBJ1-6; the D is unclear. There are 13 residues in the CDR3. CDR1 and CDR2 (germline): SNHLY, FYNNEI. Trimming pared 7 bases from V and 5 bases from J, leaving 9 bases between. CDR3 loop: CASNFPDNSPLHF. CDR3 bases: TGTGCCAGCAATTTTCCAGATAATTCACCCCTCCACTTT. Using reference TRBV2 and TRBJ1-6 for the parts outside the CDR3, the full variable domain is EPEVTQTPSHQVTQMGQEVILRCVPISNHLYFYWYRQILGQKVEFLVSFYNNEISEKSEIFDDQFSVERPDGSNFTLKIRSTKLEDSAMYFCASNFPDNSPLHFGNGTRLTVT.

V and J are TRBV6-5 and TRBJ1-1; TRBD1 matches 7 bases. The ends lost 6 bases at V and 5 bases at J; junction bases unmatched: 9. The CDR3 sequence is 14 residues long. The germline V gene has CDR1 MNHEY and CDR2 SVGAGI. Here the CDR3 reads CASRTPGQTTEAFF. CDR3 nucleotide sequence: TGTGCCAGCAGGACTCCGGGACAGACGACTGAAGCTTTCTTT.

This chain uses TRBV20-1 with TRBJ2-7; unclear D gene. The CDR3 loop spans 14 amino acids. Trimming pared 3 bases from V and 0 bases from J, leaving 12 bases between. Germline CDR1 is DFQATT and CDR2 is SNEGSKA (reference sequence). The CDR3 DNA reads TGCAGTGCTAGTTCGGCGGTCAGCTCCTACGAGCAGTACTTC. As protein: CSASSAVSSYEQYF.

The rearrangement joins TRBV9 to TRBJ2-7, with D maybe TRBD1 (5 bases). Deletions cut 4 bases from V and 1 base from J, with 12 bases between. CDR3 length: 14 amino acids. The germline V gene has CDR1 SGDLS and CDR2 YYNGEE. The CDR3 protein is CASSSTGASYEQYF. CDR3 nucleotides: TGTGCCAGCAGCTCTACAGGAGCTTCCTACGAGCAGTACTTC.